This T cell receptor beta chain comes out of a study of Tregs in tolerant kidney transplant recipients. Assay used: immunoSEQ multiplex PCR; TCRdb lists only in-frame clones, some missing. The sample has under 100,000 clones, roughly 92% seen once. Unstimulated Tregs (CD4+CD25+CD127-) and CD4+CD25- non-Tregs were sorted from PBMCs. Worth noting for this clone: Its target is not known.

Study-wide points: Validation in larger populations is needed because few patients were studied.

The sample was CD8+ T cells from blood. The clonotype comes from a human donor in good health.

The chain's CDR3 is CASSPEWGTGELFF. The CDR3 DNA follows: TGCGCCAGCAGCCCGGAGTGGGGCACCGGGGAGCTGTTTTTT. The chain combines TRBV5-1 with TRBJ2-2; D remains ambiguous. The V and J ends lost 4 bases and 4 bases respectively, with 11 bases between them. Germline CDR1 reads SGHRS; CDR2 reads YFSETQ. The CDR3 has 14 residues.